The clone carrying this TCR beta chain appeared a few times. Its specificity is not known. Lactation, pregnancy, other autoimmune disease or uncontrolled infection led to exclusion of patients. The study based diagnoses on clinical symptoms, serum thyroxine and TRAb, thyroid ultrasound and orbital computed tomography. Amplification of TCR beta CDR3 regions used RNA as the template. Researchers ran a first-round RT-PCR on the TCR CDR3 using the HTBI primer set. TCRdb reanalysed the multiplex PCR reads using MiXCR and keeps one entry per CDR3 protein. The table includes around 580,000 distinct CDR3 sequences, roughly a sixth detected once. The data stem from a study of T cells in Graves' hyperthyroidism and ophthalmopathy. Study results and caveats: With a median lead of around 5.9 months before onset, the model predicted ophthalmopathy. Most clonotypes that expanded in the thyroid above 0.001 also showed up in blood.

CDR1 and CDR2 (germline): DFQATT, SNEGSKA (reference sequence). The CDR3 is 13 amino acids. V lost 3 bases and J lost 8, with 16 bases in between. Input material: blood. The chain has TRBV20-1 and TRBJ1-2, with D possibly TRBD1 on 5 matching bases. The TCR originated in a woman under 30 with Graves' hyperthyroidism. The CDR3 sequence is CSARRRAGTGYTF. The DNA for the CDR3 is TGCAGTGCTAGGAGGCGTGCAGGGACCGGCTACACCTTC.